This entry lists 24 T cell receptor beta chains sequenced from one sample in a study of blood T cell repertoires in COVID-19. The repertoire was sequenced with immunoSEQ multiplex PCR; TCRdb's copy has only in-frame clones and lacks some. This table holds about 300,000 clones, about 82% found once. Sequenced sample: peripheral blood. The origin of the receptors is a woman aged 45-65 years with acute or convalescent COVID-19.

The chain links TRBV27 to TRBJ1-1; no clear D. With 4 bases removed from V and 1 base from J, the gap between germline ends came to 13 bases. CDR3 length: 15 amino acids. Germline V gene sequence: CDR1 MNHEY, CDR2 SMNVEV (reference sequence). The CDR3 DNA reads as TGTGCCAGCAGTTACAACCCGGCGGGGAACACTGAAGCTTTCTTT. It is translated as CASSYNPAGNTEAFF.

The V and J genes are TRBV2 and TRBJ2-7; 9 nucleotides align to TRBD2. Germline values: CDR1 SNHLY, CDR2 FYNNEI. This CDR3 contains 14 residues. J lost 2 bases, V lost 4 bases, and 3 bases had no gene match. The CDR3 region is CASSAASGAYEQYF. In nucleotides, the CDR3 is TGTGCCAGCAGTGCCGCTAGCGGGGCCTACGAGCAGTACTTC.

The chain joins TRBV18 to TRBJ2-3; D possibly corresponds to TRBD2 (6 bases). Trimming pared 6 bases from V and 0 bases from J, leaving 10 bases between. This CDR3 contains 14 residues. The germline V gene has CDR1 KGHSH and CDR2 LQKENI. The CDR3 region has the DNA TGTGCCAGCTCTTATAGCGGCAGCACAGATACGCAGTATTTT. Translating gives CASSYSGSTDTQYF.

This clone was found once. The rearrangement uses TRBV18 and TRBJ2-1, with TRBD2 identical over 9 bases. Germline V gene lookup returns CDR1 KGHSH and CDR2 LQKENI. The J segment lost 0 bases and the V segment lost 5 bases, leaving 20 bases of the junction unmatched. The CDR3 sequence is 21 residues long. CDR3 protein: CASSKNPRTSASLSSYNEQFF. The CDR3 DNA follows: TGTGCCAGCTCAAAGAACCCACGGACTAGCGCTTCTTTAAGCTCCTACAATGAGCAGTTCTTC. Full variable domain (remainder filled in from reference TRBV18 and TRBJ2-1): NAGVMQNPRHLVRRRGQEARLRCSPMKGHSHVYWYRQLPEEGLKFMVYLQKENIIDESGMPKERFSAEFPKEGPSILRIQQVVRGDSAAYFCASSKNPRTSASLSSYNEQFFGPGTRLTVL.

The genes are TRBV7-2 and TRBJ1-2; perhaps TRBD1 as D (6 bases). The germline V gene has CDR1 SGHTA and CDR2 FQGNSA. This CDR3 region has 16 residues. Trimming removed 1 base from V and 3 bases from J, with 15 bases in between. The CDR3 DNA reads TGTGCCAGCAGCTTAGTAGGTACAGGGTCGGACTATGGCTACACCTTC. Protein product: CASSLVGTGSDYGYTF.

This chain connects TRBV11-2 to TRBJ1-1; 8 bases map to TRBD1. Germline-derived CDR1 and CDR2 are SGHAT and FQNNGV. CDR3 length: 16 residues. With V trimmed by 1 base and J by 2 bases, 6 bases remained unmatched. This CDR3 reads CASSLALGQGNTEAFF. In DNA, the CDR3 is TGTGCCAGCAGCTTAGCCCTCGGACAGGGAAACACTGAAGCTTTCTTT. Full variable domain (rest looked up from reference TRBV11-2 and TRBJ1-1): EAGVAQSPRYKIIEKRQSVAFWCNPISGHATLYWYQQILGQGPKLLIQFQNNGVVDDSQLPKDRFSAERLKGVDSTLKIQPAKLEDSAVYLCASSLALGQGNTEAFFGQGTRLTVV.

The chain joins TRBV6-8 to TRBJ1-5; no reliable D call. There are 15 residues in the CDR3. V lost 3 bases to trimming and J lost 2 bases, with 11 bases between them. Looked up from germline, CDR1 is MNHGY and CDR2 is SAAAGT. CDR3 DNA sequence: TGTGCCAGCAGTTATACACCCTTCGGCAATCAGCCCCAGCATTTT. Translating it yields CASSYTPFGNQPQHF.

J is TRBJ1-2 and V is TRBV4-1; D is possibly TRBD1 (5 bases). From germline, CDR1 is MGHRA and CDR2 YSYEKL. V lost 0 bases, J lost 5 bases, and 16 bases lay in between. The CDR3 covers 16 residues. CDR3 amino acids: CASSQENVRDPYGYTF. The DNA for the CDR3 is TGCGCCAGCAGCCAAGAAAACGTGCGGGACCCTTATGGCTACACCTTC.

The gene calls are TRBV4-1 and TRBJ2-1; maybe TRBD2 (5 bases). The germline V gene has CDR1 MGHRA and CDR2 YSYEKL. The CDR3 sequence is 15 residues long. V lost 0 bases to trimming and J lost 7 bases, with 13 bases between them. The CDR3 nucleotides read TGCGCCAGCAGCCAAGAAATGAGGGTCTGGAATGAGCAGTTCTTC. Translating gives CASSQEMRVWNEQFF.

This sequence joins TRBV11-2 and TRBJ2-1, with TRBD2 identical over 8 bases. The CDR3 loop spans 15 amino acids. V lost 5 bases and J lost 0; bases outside the gene matches: 3. Germline V gene sequence: CDR1 SGHAT, CDR2 FQNNGV. CDR3 nucleotides: TGTGCCAGCAGCCAAAGCGGGGGCTCCTACAATGAGCAGTTCTTC. Amino acids: CASSQSGGSYNEQFF.

This clone came up once. J is TRBJ2-1 and V is TRBV7-3, with 8 bases that match TRBD2. Germline CDR1 is SGHTA and CDR2 is FQGTGA. The CDR3 totals 17 residues. V shed 4 bases, J shed 9 bases, and the junction held 17 bases outside the gene matches. The CDR3 reads CASSSLPGTSRSSEQFF. In DNA, the CDR3 is TGTGCCAGCAGCTCCCTACCCGGGACTAGTAGGAGCAGTGAGCAGTTCTTC.

This clone showed up just a few times. This chain links TRBV11-2 with TRBJ2-2; D might be TRBD1 (6 bases). CDR3 length: 14 residues. V was pared by 3 bases and J by 2 bases, with 7 bases between. From germline, CDR1 is SGHAT and CDR2 FQNNGV. The CDR3 is CASSLDSNTGELFF. CDR3 coding DNA: TGTGCCAGCAGCTTGGACAGTAACACCGGGGAGCTGTTTTTT.

The chain joins TRBV7-2 to TRBJ2-7; 8 nucleotides match TRBD1. The V gene's germline CDR1 is SGHTA and CDR2 FQGNSA. The V and J ends lost 8 bases and 0 bases, in that order; junction bases with no gene match: 6. The CDR3 is made up of 14 amino acids. CDR3 sequence: CASAGGQASYEQYF. The CDR3 region has the DNA TGTGCCAGCGCTGGGGGACAGGCCTCCTACGAGCAGTACTTC.

V and J are TRBV18 and TRBJ2-7; 11 bases match TRBD2. This CDR3 has 19 amino acids. The germline V gene encodes CDR1 KGHSH and CDR2 LQKENI. The V gene end was trimmed by 3 bases and the J gene end by 5 bases; junction bases not matched to a gene: 18. The DNA for the CDR3 is TGTGCCAGCTCACCCCCCGGGAGGGTAGCGGGAGGGTCTTACGACGAGCAGTACTTC. Translating it yields CASSPPGRVAGGSYDEQYF.

This clone was seen a few times. This chain connects TRBV6-1 to TRBJ1-2; D remains unclear. V gave up 2 bases and J gave up 5 bases, with 12 bases separating them. Per germline, CDR1 MNHNS and CDR2 SASEGT. This CDR3 contains 14 residues. The CDR3 DNA reads as TGTGCCAGCAGTGAACTGGCAACACCATATGGCTACACCTTC. This sequence encodes CASSELATPYGYTF.

This chain connects TRBV7-9 to TRBJ2-7; D not resolved. V gave up 4 bases and J gave up 4 bases, with 11 bases separating them. The CDR3 has 13 residues. Per germline, CDR1 SEHNR and CDR2 FQNEAQ (reference sequence). The CDR3 nucleotides are TGTGCCAGCAGCTCATCCCTCAGGTACGAGCAGTACTTC. Its protein product is CASSSSLRYEQYF. The entire variable domain, with the rest obtained from reference TRBV7-9 and TRBJ2-7, is as follows: DTGVSQNPRHKITKRGQNVTFRCDPISEHNRLYWYRQTLGQGPEFLTYFQNEAQLEKSRLLSDRFSAERPKGSFSTLEIQRTEQGDSAMYLCASSSSLRYEQYFGPGTRLTVT.

The J gene is TRBJ2-7, the V gene TRBV30; TRBD1 is a possible D gene (5 bases). The V gene lost 4 bases and the J gene lost 3 bases, with 16 bases spanning the gap. CDR3 length equals 14 residues. From germline, CDR1 is GTSNPN and CDR2 SVGIG (reference sequence). DNA of the CDR3: TGTGCCTGGACCCCCTTTGGACAAGTCTACGAGCAGTACTTC. Translation: CAWTPFGQVYEQYF. The full variable domain, in which reference TRBV30 and TRBJ2-7 provide the parts outside the CDR3, is SQTIHQWPATLVQPVGSPLSLECTVEGTSNPNLYWYRQAAGRGLQLLFYSVGIGQISSEVPQNLSASRPQDRQFILSSKKLLLSDSGFYLCAWTPFGQVYEQYFGPGTRLTVT.

This chain joins TRBV4-1 and TRBJ2-1; D might be TRBD2 (5 bases). The V end lost 2 bases, the J end lost 8 bases, and 13 bases lay between the germline ends. The CDR3 contains 14 residues. Germline CDR1 is MGHRA and CDR2 is YSYEKL. The CDR3, as DNA: TGCGCCAGCAGCCAATTGACCGGGGTCGATGAGCAGTTCTTC. Translated, it gives CASSQLTGVDEQFF.

CDR3 sequence: CASSLVGTGAVGNTIYF. The CDR3, as DNA: TGTGCCAGCAGCTTAGTCGGGACAGGGGCGGTTGGAAACACCATATATTTT. The chain combines TRBV7-2 with TRBJ1-3, with 10 bases fitting TRBD1. CDR1 and CDR2 from the germline V gene are SGHTA and FQGNSA. CDR3 length: 17 amino acids. Trimming cost V 1 base and J 3 bases; bases outside gene matches: 6.

To note about this clone: Distinct nucleotide sequences in the sample also encode this CDR3. The chain couples TRBV24-1 to TRBJ1-1; TRBD1 might be the D (5 bases). The CDR3 runs 14 residues. Germline loops: CDR1 KGHDR, CDR2 SFDVKD. V lost 3 bases to trimming and J lost 1 base, with 8 bases between them. CDR3 in amino acids: CATSDLTGNTEAFF. Here the CDR3 DNA reads TGTGCCACCAGTGATCTTACAGGGAACACTGAAGCTTTCTTT.

The CDR3 DNA reads TGTGCCAGCAGCGTAGATTCTAGCGGTTACACAGATACGCAGTATTTT. It encodes CASSVDSSGYTDTQYF. The chain is built from TRBV9 and TRBJ2-3; 7 positions match TRBD2. With 0 bases clipped from V and 2 bases from J, the junction kept 6 bases outside the gene matches. Germline CDR1 reads SGDLS; CDR2 reads YYNGEE. The CDR3 consists of 16 residues.

The gene calls are TRBV2 and TRBJ1-1; 8 bases agree with TRBD1. The V gene end was trimmed by 7 bases and the J gene end by 3 bases; junction bases not matched to a gene: 10. Germline lookup yields CDR1 SNHLY and CDR2 FYNNEI. CDR3 length equals 15 residues. As DNA, the CDR3 is TGTGCCAGCAATATAGGGGGACAGGTTCACACTGAAGCTTTCTTT. This codes for CASNIGGQVHTEAFF. Together with reference TRBV2 and TRBJ1-1, the CDR3 gives the full variable domain: EPEVTQTPSHQVTQMGQEVILRCVPISNHLYFYWYRQILGQKVEFLVSFYNNEISEKSEIFDDQFSVERPDGSNFTLKIRSTKLEDSAMYFCASNIGGQVHTEAFFGQGTRLTVV.

This clone was seen more than once but under ten times. CDR3 nucleotides: TGTGCCAGTAGTAATGACAGGGGGAACACTGAAGCTTTCTTT. Translating it yields CASSNDRGNTEAFF. The rearrangement joins TRBV19 to TRBJ1-1, with 8 bases aligning to TRBD1. CDR1 LNHDA and CDR2 SQIVND come from the germline V gene (reference sequence). Germline trimming cut 4 bases from V and 1 base from J; bases unmatched to any gene: 2. The CDR3 has 14 amino acids.

The chain carries TRBV18 and TRBJ2-1; a weak D match, TRBD1 (5 bases). Trimming removed 2 bases at V and 5 bases at J, with 13 bases between. Germline loops: CDR1 KGHSH, CDR2 LQKENI. The CDR3 is 15 residues long. The CDR3 coding sequence is TGTGCCAGCTCACCAAATATAGGGGCGGACAATGAGCAGTTCTTC. Amino acids: CASSPNIGADNEQFF.